This TCR beta chain was retrieved from a study of blood T cell repertoires in COVID-19. For the study at large: COVID-19 samples, acute and convalescent, were from the United States, Italy and Spain.

CDR3 length equals 14 residues. Trimming took 2 bases from V and 4 from J; bases not matched to a gene: 3. CDR1 and CDR2 (germline): SGHVS, FQNEAQ. In the study's own analysis: For nucleated cells, counts were estimated from reference gene primer amplification. The method was immunoSEQ multiplex PCR; TCRdb's version includes in-frame clones alone and lacks a portion of them. That table gives V, J and clone size, and the DNA gave D and trimming. This sample carries 150,000 to 200,000 clones, approximately 92% of them seen once, and the ten largest clones take about 4.6%. V gene TRBV7-8 combines with J gene TRBJ1-1, with 8 nucleotides matching TRBD1. Sequenced input: peripheral blood. This TCR came from a man aged 25 to 45 with COVID-19, enrolled during active disease. The CDR3 DNA sequence: TGTGCCAGCAGCTTATCCCAGGGGGCCACTGAAGCTTTCTTT. The encoded protein is CASSLSQGATEAFF.